The 24 T cell receptor beta chains below were found in one sample sequenced in a study of T cell repertoires in cytomegalovirus infection. Each CDR3 protein is one row after TCRdb ran MiXCR on the reads. The sample has about 920,000 distinct CDR3 sequences, roughly 31% seen once. For these receptors, no antigen is known. The material sequenced was cultured CD8+ T cells from PBMCs, taken from culture after CMV antigen stimulation. The receptors here all came from a human donor in good health (CMV status not recorded). Some clones in this sample may be carry-over from other donors' samples.

Ten or more counts support this clonotype. This chain joins TRBV7-8 and TRBJ2-3; possible D gene TRBD1, 7 bases. V dropped 0 bases and J dropped 2 bases, with 12 bases sitting between them. Germline V CDR1 and CDR2: SGHVS, FQNEAQ. The CDR3 consists of 16 residues. The CDR3 reads CASSLASGGLTDTQYF. DNA of the CDR3: TGTGCCAGCAGCTTAGCTTCAGGGGGGCTCACAGATACGCAGTATTTT.

The rearrangement uses TRBV19 and TRBJ2-1; 10 bases line up with TRBD1. Germline assignment: CDR1 LNHDA and CDR2 SQIVND (reference sequence). J lost 9 bases, V lost 5 bases, and 13 bases had no gene match. The CDR3 sequence is 16 residues long. The CDR3 sequence: CASSQPQGQGIREQFF. The DNA for the CDR3 is TGTGCCAGTAGTCAGCCGCAGGGACAGGGGATCCGTGAGCAGTTCTTC.

This clonotype was seen a handful of times. The gene calls are TRBV15 and TRBJ1-2; TRBD1 is a possible D gene (5 bases). The CDR3 has 15 residues. The germline V gene has CDR1 LNHNV and CDR2 YYDKDF (reference sequence). The V gene lost 1 base and the J gene lost 5 bases, with 14 bases spanning the gap. This CDR3 is CATSRVQGAGYGYTF. The CDR3 DNA follows: TGTGCCACCAGCAGAGTTCAAGGGGCAGGTTATGGCTACACCTTC.

This clonotype was counted ten times or more. The chain uses TRBV7-6 and TRBJ1-2; 9 bases fit TRBD1. In germline, CDR1 is SGHVS, CDR2 FNYEAQ. CDR3 length equals 16 residues. The V gene end was trimmed by 1 base and the J gene end by 3 bases; junction bases not matched to a gene: 6. DNA for the CDR3: TGTGCCAGCAGCTTAGACAGGGGGCCCGAACACTATGGCTACACCTTC. It specifies CASSLDRGPEHYGYTF.

This clonotype was found many times. V and J are TRBV19 and TRBJ1-5, with TRBD1 identical over 7 bases. Losses at the gene ends were 7 bases for V and 3 bases for J; bases not matched to a gene: 12. The CDR3 has 16 amino acids. Looked up from germline, CDR1 is LNHDA and CDR2 is SQIVND (reference sequence). The CDR3 DNA is TGTGCCAGTACCAAGGGGGCGCGGGCCCCCAATCAGCCCCAGCATTTT. As protein: CASTKGARAPNQPQHF.

In its sample, this clonotype was seen many times. The V and J genes are TRBV7-3 and TRBJ2-2; D may be TRBD1 or TRBD2 (6 bases each). Germline V gene lookup returns CDR1 SGHTA and CDR2 FQGTGA. With 3 bases removed from V and 5 bases from J, the gap between germline ends came to 16 bases. The CDR3 runs to 16 residues. The CDR3 DNA reads TGTGCCAGCAGCTTTATCAGGGGAGGAAGGACCGGGGAGCTGTTTTTT. This encodes CASSFIRGGRTGELFF.

This clonotype showed up just a few times. V usage is TRBV4-1 and J usage is TRBJ2-1; no definite D call. This CDR3 comprises 15 residues. Germline V gene data show CDR1 as MGHRA and CDR2 as YSYEKL. The V end lost 0 bases, the J end lost 10 bases, and 16 bases lay between the germline ends. CDR3 residues: CASSQEAAGPEEQFF. The CDR3 DNA reads as TGCGCCAGCAGCCAAGAGGCTGCCGGCCCGGAGGAGCAGTTCTTC.

CDR3 nucleotides: TGTGCCAGCAACGAGGGGGAGGCCGGGATACAAGAGACCCAGTACTTC. This sequence encodes CASNEGEAGIQETQYF. The genes are TRBV2 and TRBJ2-5; D is perhaps TRBD1 or TRBD2 (6 bases each). The V and J ends lost 7 bases and 2 bases respectively, with 20 bases between them. The CDR3 contains 16 residues. Germline V CDR1 and CDR2: SNHLY, FYNNEI.

This clonotype was counted between two and nine times. The V gene is TRBV19, the J gene TRBJ2-4; perhaps D is TRBD1 or TRBD2 (6 bases each). The CDR3 sequence is 15 residues long. CDR1 and CDR2 (germline): LNHDA, SQIVND (reference sequence). V dropped 6 bases and J dropped 5 bases, with 17 bases sitting between them. CDR3 protein: CASSHGGPRQNIQYF. CDR3 nucleotide sequence: TGTGCCAGTAGCCATGGGGGGCCTCGTCAAAACATTCAGTACTTC.

This clonotype has a handful of counts. The rearrangement uses TRBV4-1 and TRBJ1-1, with TRBD1 matching over 9 bases. Germline V gene data show CDR1 as MGHRA and CDR2 as YSYEKL. J lost 4 bases, V lost 3 bases, and 15 bases had no gene match. The CDR3 has 18 amino acids. The CDR3 loop is CASSHLPGQGLSGTEAFF. The CDR3 DNA sequence: TGCGCCAGCAGCCATCTGCCGGGACAGGGCCTATCAGGCACTGAAGCTTTCTTT.

Points on this clonotype: The junction and the germline gene differ at one end; a read error may be behind it. This chain uses TRBV7-3 with TRBJ2-2, with 11 bases that match TRBD1. From germline, CDR1 is SGHTA and CDR2 FQGTGA. The CDR3 runs 16 residues. CDR3 DNA sequence: TGTGCCAGCAGCCGCGTCCGGGACAGGGGGGCCGGGGAGCTGTTATTT. It codes for CASSRVRDRGAGELLF.

The rearrangement joins TRBV29-1 to TRBJ2-7, with a weak D call TRBD1 (6 bases). This CDR3 contains 15 residues. The germline gives CDR1 SQVTM, CDR2 ANQGSEA. The V gene lost 5 bases and the J gene lost 4 bases, with 21 bases spanning the gap. The CDR3 loop reads CSVPRYDRGSYEQYF. The CDR3 nucleotides read TGCAGCGTTCCCAGATACGATAGGGGGTCATACGAGCAGTACTTC.

The chain carries TRBV19 and TRBJ2-1; 11 bases agree with TRBD1. There are 14 residues in the CDR3. Germline trimming cut 5 bases from V and 9 bases from J; bases unmatched to any gene: 6. CDR1 is LNHDA, CDR2 SQIVND, per germline (reference sequence). The CDR3: CASSLRTGGGEQFF. Here the CDR3 DNA reads TGTGCCAGTAGTCTCCGGACAGGGGGCGGTGAGCAGTTCTTC.

In the case of this clonotype: Because the CDR3 is missing its conserved closing phenylalanine or tryptophan, this is likely a read error. The CDR3 sequence is CSVSLLRDTNYGYTV. The CDR3 DNA reads TGCAGCGTTTCCCTTTTGAGGGACACTAACTATGGTTACACCGTC. The chain joins TRBV29-1 to TRBJ1-2, with D possibly matching TRBD1 (6 bases). Germline V gives CDR1 SQVTM, CDR2 ANQGSEA. The CDR3 is 15 residues long.

V and J are TRBV28 and TRBJ2-7; no firm D call. CDR1 is MDHEN, CDR2 SYDVKM, per germline. V lost 4 bases, J lost 2 bases, and 18 bases lay in between. This CDR3 spans 16 amino acids. As DNA, the CDR3 is TGTGCCAGCAGTTCCCCCTTTAGGGCCGTTGCCTACGAGCAGTACGTC. This encodes CASSSPFRAVAYEQYV.

This clonotype occurred many times. The V and J genes are TRBV7-2 and TRBJ2-3; 8 bases align to TRBD1. The trim removed 5 bases at V and 5 bases at J, leaving 6 bases unmatched. Germline V lookup: CDR1 SGHTA, CDR2 FQGNSA. The CDR3 has 14 amino acids. The CDR3 nucleotides read TGTGCCAGCAGCCCTCGGACAGGGATAGATACGCAGTATTTT. Translating it yields CASSPRTGIDTQYF. Full variable domain (missing parts from reference TRBV7-2 and TRBJ2-3): GAGVSQSPSNKVTEKGKDVELRCDPISGHTALYWYRQSLGQGLEFLIYFQGNSAPDKSGLPSDRFSAERTGGSVSTLTIQRTQQEDSAVYLCASSPRTGIDTQYFGPGTRLTVL.

The chain couples TRBV6-6 to TRBJ1-1; D gene unclear. Trimming left V 0 bases short and J 0 bases short, with 14 bases between. Germline CDR1 reads MNHNY; CDR2 reads SVGAGI (reference sequence). The CDR3 totals 17 residues. The CDR3 loop is CASSYSIGPAMNTEAFF. The CDR3, as DNA: TGTGCCAGCAGTTACTCGATTGGGCCAGCTATGAACACTGAAGCTTTCTTT.

The table lists this clonotype with a few counts. This chain links TRBV12-3 or TRBV12-4 with TRBJ2-6, with unresolved D. This CDR3 has 18 amino acids. V lost 6 bases and J lost 0, with 18 bases in between. DNA of the CDR3: TGTGCCAGCAGACCACCCCGTGGGAAGGACTCTGGGGCCAACGTCCTGACTTTC. It specifies CASRPPRGKDSGANVLTF.

This clonotype was observed at least ten times. This rearrangement joins TRBV19 to TRBJ2-7; possibly TRBD2 for D (6 bases). CDR1 and CDR2 from the germline V gene are LNHDA and SQIVND (reference sequence). CDR3 size: 11 residues. Trimming cost V 4 bases and J 6 bases, with 7 bases left between them. The CDR3 is CASSTGSEQYF. CDR3 sequence (DNA): TGTGCCAGTAGTACCGGGAGCGAGCAGTACTTC.

The V gene is TRBV7-2, the J gene TRBJ2-3; 10 bases map to TRBD2. CDR1 SGHTA and CDR2 FQGNSA come from the germline V gene. The CDR3 is 15 residues long. The junction had 9 bases not matched to a gene; V was cut back by 8 bases and J by 4 bases. The CDR3 DNA follows: TGTGCCAGCGACGGGAGCGGGGGGGTTGCAGATACGCAGTATTTT. Its translation: CASDGSGGVADTQYF.

The chain is built from TRBV5-4 and TRBJ2-7, with 9 positions matching TRBD2. The ends lost 0 bases at V and 6 bases at J; junction bases unmatched: 10. The CDR3 is 16 residues long. Germline V lookup: CDR1 SGHNT, CDR2 YYREEE (reference sequence). In nucleotides, the CDR3 is TGTGCCAGCAGCTTGGTACCGGAACTAGCGGGTATCGAGCAGTACTTC. Its protein is CASSLVPELAGIEQYF.

The rearrangement uses TRBV28 and TRBJ1-5, with D possibly being TRBD1 (5 bases). The CDR3 is made up of 14 amino acids. Trimming removed 3 bases at V and 5 bases at J, with 11 bases between. The germline V gene encodes CDR1 MDHEN and CDR2 SYDVKM. CDR3 in amino acids: CASSFRRVDQPQHF. CDR3 DNA: TGTGCCAGCAGTTTTCGCAGGGTAGATCAGCCCCAGCATTTT.

The chain couples TRBV2 to TRBJ2-5, with TRBD1 identical over 7 bases. CDR1 is SNHLY, CDR2 FYNNEI, per germline. J gave up 1 base and V 4 bases, and 3 bases lay outside the gene matches. The CDR3 totals 14 residues. The CDR3 sequence is CASSARQGQETQYF. The CDR3 DNA is TGTGCCAGCAGTGCAAGACAGGGCCAAGAGACCCAGTACTTC.

The J gene is TRBJ2-2, the V gene TRBV6-2 or TRBV6-3; D is undetermined. The CDR3 runs to 14 residues. The ends were cut back, 4 bases at V and 2 bases at J, with 8 bases in the middle. Germline-derived CDR1 and CDR2 are MNHEY and SVGEGT. The DNA of the CDR3 is TGTGCCAGCAGTTGGGTACCTAACACCGGGGAGCTGTTTTTT. It yields the protein CASSWVPNTGELFF.